One sample yielded the 20 T cell receptor beta chains listed below, sequenced in a study of blood T cell repertoires in COVID-19 (dated by TCRdb to 2019 to 2021). The protocol used for the library was the immunoSEQ multiplex PCR assay. Drawn from immuneACCESS, this table holds only the in-frame rearrangements with V and J called that TCRdb kept. Clones are partly lost; checked studies trace under half to an unresolved V gene and leave the rest unexplained. This sample holds 270,000 or so clones; 70% to 90% were observed only once. The ten largest account for roughly 12% of the sample. The sequenced sample consisted of peripheral blood. The receptors were sampled from a young woman with COVID-19, enrolled during active disease.

V and J are TRBV7-9 and TRBJ1-3; D uncertain. From germline, CDR1 is SEHNR and CDR2 FQNEAQ (reference sequence). This CDR3 has 14 residues. V lost 3 bases and J 0 bases, leaving 6 bases between the germline ends. In DNA, the CDR3 is TGTGCCAGCAGCTTTTCAATCTCTGGAAACACCATATATTTT. Amino acid sequence: CASSFSISGNTIYF.

A word on this clone: One end of the junction does not line up with germline, which may come from a read error. The V and J genes are TRBV3-1 (or the pseudogene TRBV3-2) and TRBJ2-1; 7 positions match TRBD1. The CDR3 length is 14 residues. Germline values: CDR1 LGHDT, CDR2 YNNKEL (reference sequence). CDR3 protein: CASIQNLGGGEQFF. DNA for the CDR3: TGTGCCAGCATCCAAAACTTAGGGGGCGGTGAGCAGTTCTTC.

The chain recombines TRBV5-1 with TRBJ1-4, with D possibly TRBD1 on 6 matching bases. CDR3 length: 13 residues. Per germline, CDR1 SGHRS and CDR2 YFSETQ. Trimming took 5 bases from V and 5 from J, leaving 10 bases between them. DNA for the CDR3: TGCGCCAGCAGTTCAGGGGCGAATGAAAAACTGTTTTTT. It codes for CASSSGANEKLFF.

The chain employs TRBV5-4 and TRBJ1-2; weak D call: TRBD1 (6 bases). Per germline, CDR1 SGHNT and CDR2 YYREEE (reference sequence). V was trimmed by 0 bases and J by 7 bases, leaving 16 bases between them. This CDR3 spans 15 amino acids. The CDR3 region is CASSLDPGGGGGYTF. DNA for the CDR3: TGTGCCAGCAGCTTGGACCCCGGGGGAGGGGGTGGCTACACCTTC.

This clone occurred once. The rearrangement links TRBV15 to TRBJ1-2; D not resolved. CDR1 LNHNV and CDR2 YYDKDF come from the germline V gene (reference sequence). The CDR3 has 16 amino acids. V lost 0 bases, J lost 1 base, and 12 bases lay in between. CDR3 region: CATSRDLGGLNYGYTF. CDR3 coding DNA: TGTGCCACCAGCAGAGATCTTGGTGGCCTTAACTATGGCTACACCTTC. The variable domain in full, with the rest retrieved from reference TRBV15 and TRBJ1-2, is DAMVIQNPRYQVTQFGKPVTLSCSQTLNHNVMYWYQQKSSQAPKLLFHYYDKDFNNEADTPDNFQSRRPNTSFCFLDIRSPGLGDTAMYLCATSRDLGGLNYGYTFGSGTRLTVV.

The chain combines TRBV6-5 with TRBJ2-3; D not certain. Germline CDR1 MNHEY, CDR2 SVGAGI. V lost 0 bases to trimming and J lost 1 base, with 11 bases between them. This CDR3 is 16 amino acids long. The CDR3 loop reads CASSYSRVAGTDTQYF. The DNA for the CDR3 is TGTGCCAGCAGTTACTCGAGAGTAGCTGGCACAGATACGCAGTATTTT.

The chain has TRBV7-9 and TRBJ2-6; a possible D gene is TRBD1 (6 bases). The germline gives CDR1 SEHNR, CDR2 FQNEAQ (reference sequence). The CDR3 loop spans 17 amino acids. The V end lost 7 bases, the J end lost 2 bases, and 18 bases lay between the germline ends. The CDR3 reads CASTPSGGTAGANVLTF. In DNA form, the CDR3 reads TGTGCCAGCACACCCAGTGGGGGCACAGCTGGGGCCAACGTCCTGACTTTC.

In this sample, this clone turned up once. The chain is built from TRBV6-5 and TRBJ2-7; D unresolved. Germline V gives CDR1 MNHEY, CDR2 SVGAGI. Trimming cost V 0 bases and J 2 bases, with 14 bases left between them. The CDR3 consists of 16 residues. The CDR3 region has the DNA TGTGCCAGCAGTTACTCGTCGTATCAACCAGCCTACGAGCAGTACTTC. This codes for CASSYSSYQPAYEQYF.

The genes are TRBV5-5 and TRBJ1-5; no clear D gene. V was trimmed by 0 bases and J by 4 bases, leaving 14 bases between them. Germline V gene lookup returns CDR1 SGHKS and CDR2 YYEKEE (reference sequence). CDR3 size: 16 residues. CDR3 DNA sequence: TGTGCCAGCAGCTTGGGGGCACTCAGTGCAAATCAGCCCCAGCATTTT. Its protein is CASSLGALSANQPQHF.

The rearrangement uses TRBV28 and TRBJ2-5; TRBD1 might be the D (6 bases). Germline CDR1 is MDHEN and CDR2 is SYDVKM. Trimming took 3 bases from V and 3 from J, leaving 14 bases between them. This CDR3 region has 15 residues. CDR3 in amino acids: CASSFLIRGEETQYF. In DNA, the CDR3 is TGTGCCAGCAGTTTTTTGATCAGGGGCGAAGAGACCCAGTACTTC.

The CDR3 DNA follows: TGTGCCAGCAGCTTAGCCATATCGGGTGCCGAGCAGTACTTC. Protein: CASSLAISGAEQYF. This sequence joins TRBV7-8 and TRBJ2-7; D gene ambiguous. Germline loops: CDR1 SGHVS, CDR2 FQNEAQ. V lost 0 bases to trimming and J lost 6 bases, with 12 bases between them. The CDR3 runs 14 residues.

V gene TRBV19 combines with J gene TRBJ1-6, with TRBD1 identical over 9 bases. V was clipped by 9 bases and J by 11 bases; unmatched bases: 11. Germline-derived CDR1 and CDR2 are LNHDA and SQIVND (reference sequence). The CDR3 runs 14 residues. The CDR3 coding sequence is TGTGCCAGCGCCACAGGGGGCGGCCCCCCACCCCTCCACTTT. Its protein product is CASATGGGPPPLHF.

Concerning this clone: Germline and junction disagree at one end, which may indicate a read error. The chain carries TRBV4-1 and TRBJ2-7, with 8 bases fitting TRBD1. This CDR3 has 14 residues. Germline V gives CDR1 MGHRA, CDR2 YSYEKL. The CDR3 loop is CASSPGQGSHEQYF. CDR3 coding DNA: TGCGCCAGCAGCCCCGGACAGGGCTCCCACGAGCAGTACTTC.

The chain carries TRBV5-6 and TRBJ2-1; no clear D gene. Germline lookup yields CDR1 SGHDT and CDR2 YYEEEE. CDR3 length: 16 residues. V gave up 1 base and J gave up 0 bases, with 11 bases separating them. CDR3 residues: CASSLYSLASYNEQFF. The CDR3 DNA is TGTGCCAGCAGCTTGTACAGTCTGGCCTCCTACAATGAGCAGTTCTTC.

This clone was found once. This chain joins TRBV5-1 and TRBJ2-5; the D gene is possibly TRBD1 (5 bases). The CDR3 has 13 amino acids. Between the trimmed V and J ends, which lost 5 bases and 5 bases, there was a span of 13 bases. The germline CDR1 and CDR2 sequences are SGHRS and YFSETQ. In nucleotides, the CDR3 is TGCGCCAGCAGTTCAGGGATAGTGGAGACCCAGTACTTC. Its protein is CASSSGIVETQYF.

The chain employs TRBV7-6 and TRBJ2-2, with D perhaps matching TRBD2 (5 bases). This CDR3 comprises 15 residues. Germline CDR1 reads SGHVS; CDR2 reads FNYEAQ. The V gene lost 2 bases and the J gene lost 5 bases, with 12 bases spanning the gap. The CDR3 DNA is TGTGCCAGCAGCTTATACCCCTCGGGGACCGGGGAGCTGTTTTTT. The encoded protein is CASSLYPSGTGELFF.

The V gene is TRBV7-9, the J gene TRBJ1-2, with 7 bases lining up with TRBD1. Germline V lookup: CDR1 SEHNR, CDR2 FQNEAQ (reference sequence). The CDR3 contains 12 residues. The V and J ends lost 5 bases and 7 bases, in that order; junction bases with no gene match: 4. CDR3 bases: TGTGCCAGCAGCCCGGGGACAGTTGGCTACACCTTC. Translated: CASSPGTVGYTF.

The chain combines TRBV28 with TRBJ2-5, with 7 bases matching TRBD2. The CDR3 sequence is 11 residues long. Trimming at V came to 6 bases and at J to 9 bases, leaving 4 bases not matched to a gene. The V gene's germline CDR1 is MDHEN and CDR2 SYDVKM. The CDR3 loop is CASRDSGSQYF. As DNA, the CDR3 is TGTGCCAGCAGGGATAGCGGGTCCCAGTACTTC.

This chain joins TRBV29-1 and TRBJ2-1; D unclear. CDR1 is SQVTM, CDR2 ANQGSEA, per germline. This CDR3 region has 13 residues. The V end lost 4 bases, the J end lost 6 bases, and 13 bases lay between the germline ends. CDR3 coding DNA: TGCAGCGTTGGTCCCCCCGAGCCCAATGAGCAGTTCTTC. Its translation is CSVGPPEPNEQFF.

The sample holds a few counts of this clone. The CDR3 loop is CASSLQGGYNSPLHF. The CDR3 DNA follows: TGTGCCAGCAGTTTGCAAGGGGGATATAATTCACCCCTCCACTTT. The chain employs TRBV27 and TRBJ1-6; a weak D match, TRBD1 (6 bases). The germline V gene has CDR1 MNHEY and CDR2 SMNVEV (reference sequence). This CDR3 has 15 residues. Trimming cost V 3 bases and J 4 bases, with 10 bases left between them.